These 10 T cell receptor beta chains share one sample of origin, sequenced in a study of CD8 T cells in ankylosing spondylitis. TCRdb reprocessed the 5' RACE reads via MiXCR and lists one record per CDR3 protein. The table records approximately 39,000 distinct CDR3 sequences, 9.5% to 11% of them present only once. Sequenced: synovial fluid, either unsorted or a sorted T cell fraction (not recorded which). The origin of the receptors is a male donor with ankylosing spondylitis.

This clonotype was counted at least ten times. The chain links TRBV6-2 or TRBV6-3 to TRBJ2-1; possibly TRBD1 or TRBD2 for D (6 bases each). Germline CDR1 is MNHEY and CDR2 is SVGEGT. V lost 3 bases and J lost 4, with 16 bases in between. This CDR3 spans 16 amino acids. The CDR3 protein is CASSYPGWGAYNEQFF. CDR3 DNA: TGTGCCAGCAGTTATCCTGGCTGGGGGGCTTACAATGAGCAGTTCTTC.

The chain combines TRBV9 with TRBJ1-1, with D possibly matching TRBD1 (6 bases). The germline V gene has CDR1 SGDLS and CDR2 YYNGEE. Trimming stripped 3 bases from V and 0 bases from J, with 9 bases between. The CDR3 consists of 14 residues. As DNA, the CDR3 is TGTGCCAGCAGCGCAAAGGGGGTGAACACTGAAGCTTTCTTT. It encodes CASSAKGVNTEAFF.

This clonotype came up a few times. The genes are TRBV12-3 or TRBV12-4 and TRBJ2-1; a possible D gene is TRBD2 (5 bases). V dropped 6 bases and J dropped 6 bases, with 12 bases sitting between them. The CDR3 loop spans 13 amino acids. CDR3 protein: CASSLRVPNEQFF. The CDR3 nucleotides are TGTGCCAGCAGCTTGCGGGTCCCCAATGAGCAGTTCTTC.

In this sample, this clonotype turned up a few times. V gene TRBV12-3 or TRBV12-4 combines with J gene TRBJ2-1, with D perhaps assigned TRBD1 or TRBD2 (6 bases each). The ends were cut back, 0 bases at V and 5 bases at J, with 14 bases in the middle. The CDR3 consists of 16 residues. The DNA for the CDR3 is TGTGCCAGCAGTTTAGCGAGGGGGGTTTGGAACAATGAGCAGTTCTTC. This gives the protein CASSLARGVWNNEQFF.

The CDR3 nucleotides are TGTGCCAGCAGTTACTCGCTTGTGGGGCCGAACACTGAAGCTTTCTTT. Its protein is CASSYSLVGPNTEAFF. The rearrangement links TRBV6-5 to TRBJ1-1; D is perhaps TRBD1 (5 bases). The germline CDR1 and CDR2 sequences are MNHEY and SVGAGI. The CDR3 totals 16 residues. Trimming pared 0 bases from V and 1 base from J, leaving 12 bases between.

This clonotype has just a few counts. The chain carries TRBV30 and TRBJ2-7; D might be TRBD1 (6 bases). The CDR3 has 15 amino acids. CDR1 is GTSNPN, CDR2 SVGIG, per germline (reference sequence). V was clipped by 3 bases and J by 0 bases, with 15 bases between them. The CDR3 bases are TGTGCCTGGAGGGCCGTGACAGGTTACTCCTACGAGCAGTACTTC. Translated, it gives CAWRAVTGYSYEQYF. Supplemented by reference TRBV30 and TRBJ2-7, the full variable domain reads SQTIHQWPATLVQPVGSPLSLECTVEGTSNPNLYWYRQAAGRGLQLLFYSVGIGQISSEVPQNLSASRPQDRQFILSSKKLLLSDSGFYLCAWRAVTGYSYEQYFGPGTRLTVT.

V and J are TRBV28 and TRBJ1-5, with 8 bases that match TRBD1. The CDR3 totals 17 residues. Trimming removed 1 base from V and 0 bases from J; junction bases left unmatched: 5. Germline CDR1 reads MDHEN; CDR2 reads SYDVKM. CDR3 nucleotide sequence: TGTGCCAGCAGTTTATTGGCAGGGGGCTATAGCAATCAGCCCCAGCATTTT. It yields the protein CASSLLAGGYSNQPQHF.

By sample fraction, this clonotype is medium-sized. V usage is TRBV24-1 and J usage is TRBJ2-7, with D maybe TRBD1 (5 bases). The germline V gene has CDR1 KGHDR and CDR2 SFDVKD. With 5 bases removed from V and 5 bases from J, the gap between germline ends came to 15 bases. There are 14 residues in the CDR3. The CDR3 nucleotides are TGTGCCACCAGTGTCGACAGTTCGACGAACGAGCAGTACTTC. Protein: CATSVDSSTNEQYF.

V usage is TRBV9 and J usage is TRBJ2-1; D is unclear. The germline V gene has CDR1 SGDLS and CDR2 YYNGEE. V was clipped by 3 bases and J by 6 bases, with 10 bases between them. The CDR3 runs to 13 residues. CDR3 protein: CASSATRGNEQFF. The CDR3 DNA is TGTGCCAGCAGCGCCACCCGAGGCAATGAGCAGTTCTTC.

This clonotype was counted many times. V is TRBV7-9 and J is TRBJ2-7; 7 bases match TRBD2. The germline CDR1 and CDR2 sequences are SEHNR and FQNEAQ (reference sequence). Trimming cost V 5 bases and J 6 bases; bases outside gene matches: 13. CDR3 length equals 15 residues. CDR3 amino acids: CASSTSGNADGEQYF. The CDR3 DNA reads as TGTGCCAGCAGCACGAGCGGGAACGCAGACGGCGAGCAGTACTTC.